This TCR beta chain comes out of a study of T cell repertoires in cytomegalovirus infection. Study as a whole: Matching HLA type and CMV infection were both indicated by public TCR beta signatures.

Concerning this clonotype itself: The antigen remains undetermined.

V was clipped by 1 base and J by 7 bases; unmatched bases: 5. Germline V gene lookup returns CDR1 SGHAT and CDR2 FQNNGV. The CDR3 runs 15 residues. TCRdb re-called the reads with MiXCR, one entry per CDR3 protein. The sample lists 300,000 to 400,000 distinct CDR3 sequences, around 29% occurring once. This receptor was taken from a human donor in good health (CMV status not recorded). Some clones in this sample may be carry-over from other donors' samples. The chain recombines TRBV11-2 with TRBJ1-4; TRBD1 aligns across 8 bases. Here the sequenced sample was cultured PBMCs, taken from culture after CMV antigen stimulation. CDR3 in amino acids: CASSLGTGRGEKLFF. CDR3 in DNA: TGTGCCAGCAGCTTAGGGACAGGGCGCGGTGAAAAACTGTTTTTT.